These 14 T cell receptor beta chains were all obtained from the same sample, sequenced in a study of regulatory T cells in long-lasting Graves disease. Libraries of TCR beta came from iRepertoire HTBI primers plus Arm-PCR of CDR3 regions. Using its own MiXCR run on the multiplex PCR reads, TCRdb lists one record per CDR3 protein. There are 500,000 or so distinct CDR3 sequences in the sample; around 16% occur only once, and 25% lies in the top ten. Sample time point: newly diagnosed GD, antithyroid drugs for less than 3 months. Generation of the TCR library employed RNA extracted from PBMCs. Separately, the same data were catalogued under a study of T cells in Graves' hyperthyroidism and ophthalmopathy.

The sample in question was peripheral blood mononuclear cells (PBMCs), obtained at new diagnosis, from a patient treated with antithyroid drugs. These receptors originate from a middle-aged woman with Graves disease.

A few counts support this clonotype. The gene calls are TRBV6-4 and TRBJ1-3; 8 bases line up with TRBD1. Germline-derived CDR1 and CDR2 are MRHNA and SNTAGT. The CDR3 consists of 18 residues. The V gene end was trimmed by 6 bases and the J gene end by 2 bases; junction bases not matched to a gene: 15. The CDR3 DNA sequence: TGTGCCAGCAGCGATAAGTGGACAGGGAGGTCAACTGGAAACACCATATATTTT. Translation: CASSDKWTGRSTGNTIYF.

This clonotype occurred many times. This chain connects TRBV6-1 to TRBJ1-2, with D maybe TRBD1 (5 bases). CDR3 length: 13 residues. Trimming removed 7 bases from V and 7 bases from J, with 16 bases in between. Looked up from germline, CDR1 is MNHNS and CDR2 is SASEGT. CDR3 amino acids: CASNKLTEGGYTF. The CDR3 DNA reads TGTGCCAGCAATAAACTGACAGAAGGTGGCTACACCTTC.

CDR3 sequence (DNA): TGCGCCAGCAGTGAGCTCACAGGGGGGCGAGCTTTCTTT. Translation gives CASSELTGGRAFF. The V and J genes are TRBV10-1 and TRBJ1-1; the match to TRBD1 covers 8 bases. From germline, CDR1 is WNHNN and CDR2 SYGVQD (reference sequence). The CDR3 loop spans 13 amino acids. The V gene end was trimmed by 2 bases and the J gene end by 10 bases; junction bases not matched to a gene: 6.

The chain recombines TRBV25-1 with TRBJ1-2; no definite D call. The CDR3 runs to 11 residues. Trimming cost V 5 bases and J 6 bases, with 7 bases left between them. Germline lookup yields CDR1 MGHDK and CDR2 SYGVNS. The CDR3 coding sequence is TGTGCCAGCAGTCGCAGTCATGGCTACACCTTC. Amino acid sequence: CASSRSHGYTF.

The chain carries TRBV5-1 and TRBJ1-2; D is perhaps TRBD1 (5 bases). The CDR3 loop spans 13 amino acids. V lost 0 bases and J lost 6, with 9 bases in between. Germline V gene sequence: CDR1 SGHRS, CDR2 YFSETQ. CDR3 DNA: TGCGCCAGCAGCTTGGGCAGGGACGATGGCTACACCTTC. It yields the protein CASSLGRDDGYTF. The whole variable domain, filled in from reference TRBV5-1 and TRBJ1-2, reads KAGVTQTPRYLIKTRGQQVTLSCSPISGHRSVSWYQQTPGQGLQFLFEYFSETQRNKGNFPGRFSGRQFSNSRSEMNVSTLELGDSALYLCASSLGRDDGYTFGSGTRLTVV.

This clonotype has ten or more counts. The chain employs TRBV7-2 and TRBJ2-3; D not resolved. Germline values: CDR1 SGHTA, CDR2 FQGNSA. The V and J ends lost 4 bases and 0 bases respectively, with 11 bases between them. CDR3 length equals 15 residues. CDR3 in amino acids: CASSSPSRSTDTQYF. The DNA for the CDR3 is TGTGCCAGCAGCTCACCCTCCCGTAGCACAGATACGCAGTATTTT.

The V call is TRBV11-2, the J call TRBJ1-4; a weak D match, TRBD1 (5 bases). The V and J ends lost 5 bases and 5 bases respectively, with 9 bases between them. CDR1 is SGHAT and CDR2 is FQNNGV in the germline V gene. The CDR3 has 13 amino acids. The CDR3 DNA reads TGTGCCAGCAGCCGGGGGTCGAATGAAAAACTGTTTTTT. As protein: CASSRGSNEKLFF.

This clonotype was detected ten times or more. The chain uses TRBV28 and TRBJ1-1, with D possibly TRBD1 on 6 matching bases. The CDR3 is 14 residues long. Germline CDR1 MDHEN, CDR2 SYDVKM. The germline V and J ends were trimmed by 7 bases and 3 bases, with 15 bases remaining between them. The CDR3 region has the DNA TGTGCCAGCATAGGGGGGGCCTGGGACACTGAAGCTTTCTTT. It codes for CASIGGAWDTEAFF.

This clonotype showed up many times. The V gene is TRBV7-9, the J gene TRBJ2-3; D is undetermined. The CDR3 consists of 12 residues. The V and J ends lost 4 bases and 3 bases respectively, with 5 bases between them. Germline V CDR1 and CDR2: SEHNR, FQNEAQ (reference sequence). This chain's CDR3 is CASSSQTDTQYF. DNA for the CDR3: TGTGCCAGCAGCTCGCAAACAGATACGCAGTATTTT.

This clonotype was seen repeatedly, ten times or more. The chain is built from TRBV12-3 or TRBV12-4 and TRBJ2-3; possibly TRBD2 for D (6 bases). The CDR3 length is 12 residues. V lost 8 bases, J lost 1 base, and 7 bases lay in between. The CDR3 protein is CASRRGTDTQYF. The DNA for the CDR3 is TGTGCCAGCCGGAGGGGCACAGATACGCAGTATTTT.

This clonotype was found many times. The CDR3 nucleotides read TGTGCCAGCAGTTACAGGGGACTAGCGGGGGGGAATCCTGGCACAGATACGCAGTATTTT. This codes for CASSYRGLAGGNPGTDTQYF. The V and J genes are TRBV6-2 or TRBV6-3 and TRBJ2-3; 16 bases are shared with TRBD2. CDR3 length equals 20 residues. Unmatched junction bases numbered 9, after V lost 2 bases and J lost 1 base. In germline, CDR1 is MNHEY, CDR2 SVGEGT.

This clonotype has at least ten counts. The chain has TRBV3-1 and TRBJ1-3, with a weak D call TRBD1 (5 bases). V was trimmed by 3 bases and J by 0 bases, leaving 6 bases between them. CDR1 LGHDT and CDR2 YNNKEL come from the germline V gene (reference sequence). This CDR3 is built from 14 residues. CDR3 in DNA: TGTGCCAGCAGCCACGGGACCTCTGGAAACACCATATATTTT. Amino acid sequence: CASSHGTSGNTIYF.

This clonotype came up many times. This chain connects TRBV6-5 to TRBJ1-1, with 7 positions matching TRBD1. V dropped 2 bases and J dropped 0; count of bases not matched to a gene: 6. This CDR3 spans 16 amino acids. CDR1 is MNHEY and CDR2 is SVGAGI in the germline V gene. The CDR3 nucleotides read TGTGCCAGCAGTTACCTGGGACAGACCATGAACACTGAAGCTTTCTTT. Protein product: CASSYLGQTMNTEAFF.

The sample holds many counts of this clonotype. The chain recombines TRBV20-1 with TRBJ2-1; D might be TRBD2 (5 bases). V was cut by 2 bases and J by 4 bases, with 9 bases left in between. This CDR3 comprises 13 residues. Germline V gene sequence: CDR1 DFQATT, CDR2 SNEGSKA (reference sequence). The CDR3 nucleotides read TGCAGTGCTAGAAGAGGGCGGTACAATGAGCAGTTCTTC. This codes for CSARRGRYNEQFF.